The T cell receptor (beta chain) described here comes from a study of T cell responses to AZD1222 COVID-19 vaccine. Turning to the study itself: Second-dose groups at about 4 or about 12 weeks were pooled. Overall study findings and caveats: The study found Spike-specific TCR breadth and depth rose after two AZD1222 doses. The donor cohort was predominantly white British with a female majority, and clonal diversity may have been underestimated. Of the AZD1222 recipients, only six or seven were seropositive at baseline.

Using immunoSEQ multiplex PCR, the repertoire was profiled, and TCRdb retains in-frame clones only, with some absent. The sample contains 110,000 to 150,000 clones, approximately 85% of which appear only once. Trimming left V 4 bases short and J 5 bases short, with 12 bases between. The CDR3 runs 14 residues. Germline CDR1 SNHLY, CDR2 FYNNEI. Remarks on this clone: Its antigen is unknown.

The source material was peripheral blood, sampled on day 0 of AZD1222 vaccination. The sequence was obtained from an adult in good health. The rearrangement joins TRBV2 to TRBJ1-5; no clear D. The CDR3 DNA reads as TGTGCCAGCAGTGGTGTCTTGCCGGATCAGCCCCAGCATTTT. Residues: CASSGVLPDQPQHF.